Each of the 25 T cell receptor beta chains below was sequenced from the same sample in a study of shared clonotypes between healthy human individuals. Produced via immunoSEQ multiplex PCR; TCRdb's table is partial and in-frame only. The sample records more than 900,000 clones, around three quarters being singletons. The sequenced sample consisted of memory CD4+ T cells from PBMCs. Documented subset: CD45RA-negative fraction. These receptors were collected from a man younger than 30 in good health. Some clones in this sample may be carry-over from other donors' samples.

The chain joins TRBV19 to TRBJ2-3, with TRBD1 identical over 9 bases. V lost 7 bases to trimming and J lost 2 bases; unmatched junction nucleotides: 7. Germline assignment: CDR1 LNHDA and CDR2 SQIVND (reference sequence). This CDR3 region has 15 residues. CDR3 sequence: CASMGTGRPTDTQYF. CDR3 DNA sequence: TGTGCCAGTATGGGGACAGGGAGGCCCACAGATACGCAGTATTTT. Looking up the rest from reference TRBV19 and TRBJ2-3 gives the full variable domain: DGGITQSPKYLFRKEGQNVTLSCEQNLNHDAMYWYRQDPGQGLRLIYYSQIVNDFQKGDIAEGYSVSREKKESFPLTVTSAQKNPTAFYLCASMGTGRPTDTQYFGPGTRLTVL.

This chain uses TRBV19 with TRBJ1-5, with TRBD1 identical over 11 bases. Trimming at V came to 2 bases and at J to 4 bases, leaving 4 bases not matched to a gene. Germline V CDR1 and CDR2: LNHDA, SQIVND (reference sequence). The CDR3 runs 16 residues. CDR3 bases: TGTGCCAGTAGTATACGGGGGACAGGGGGTAATCAGCCCCAGCATTTT. This translates into CASSIRGTGGNQPQHF.

This clone was counted between two and nine times. V gene TRBV5-1 combines with J gene TRBJ2-7, with a possible D match to TRBD1 (5 bases). The V end was cut by 3 bases, the J end by 7 bases, with 14 bases between. Per the germline V gene, CDR1 is SGHRS and CDR2 is YFSETQ. The CDR3 is made up of 13 amino acids. CDR3 sequence reads: CASSSDPAGEQYF. CDR3 bases: TGCGCCAGCAGCTCCGATCCCGCAGGGGAGCAGTACTTC.

CDR3 sequence: CASSNGLAGGIGYEQYF. The CDR3 coding sequence is TGTGCCAGTAGTAACGGACTAGCGGGAGGTATTGGGTACGAGCAGTACTTC. J is TRBJ2-7 and V is TRBV19, with 14 bases matching TRBD2. The CDR3 spans 17 residues. J lost 4 bases, V lost 4 bases, and 9 bases had no gene match. The germline V gene encodes CDR1 LNHDA and CDR2 SQIVND (reference sequence).

This chain joins TRBV7-2 and TRBJ1-3; 7 bases are shared with TRBD1. The V gene end was trimmed by 5 bases and the J gene end by 3 bases; junction bases not matched to a gene: 7. The CDR3 covers 15 residues. Germline values: CDR1 SGHTA, CDR2 FQGNSA. The CDR3 bases are TGTGCCAGCAGCACACAGGGGTCTGGTGGAAACACCATATATTTT. It is translated as CASSTQGSGGNTIYF. The complete variable domain, with remaining parts taken from reference TRBV7-2 and TRBJ1-3, reads GAGVSQSPSNKVTEKGKDVELRCDPISGHTALYWYRQSLGQGLEFLIYFQGNSAPDKSGLPSDRFSAERTGGSVSTLTIQRTQQEDSAVYLCASSTQGSGGNTIYFGEGSWLTVV.

As concerns this clone: This specimen includes other DNA sequences encoding the same CDR3. The chain is built from TRBV7-3 and TRBJ1-1; D not certain. The CDR3 spans 13 residues. The germline V gene encodes CDR1 SGHTA and CDR2 FQGTGA. The V end was cut by 4 bases, the J end by 0 bases, with 6 bases between. CDR3: CASSSGLNTEAFF. The CDR3, as DNA: TGTGCCAGCAGCTCGGGTTTGAACACTGAAGCTTTCTTT.

Here the CDR3 reads CASARIANTGELFF. CDR3 bases: TGCGCCAGCGCCCGAATTGCGAACACCGGGGAGCTGTTTTTT. The chain recombines TRBV5-1 with TRBJ2-2, with no clear D. The CDR3 consists of 14 residues. Trimming stripped 7 bases from V and 0 bases from J, with 10 bases between. Germline V gene data show CDR1 as SGHRS and CDR2 as YFSETQ.

The chain has TRBV9 and TRBJ2-6; TRBD1 agrees at 8 bases. CDR1 SGDLS and CDR2 YYNGEE come from the germline V gene. This CDR3 is 17 amino acids long. Trimming removed 4 bases from V and 0 bases from J; junction bases left unmatched: 6. The CDR3 DNA is TGTGCCAGCAGCTCCCGGGACAGGAGCTCTGGGGCCAACGTCCTGACTTTC. Protein product: CASSSRDRSSGANVLTF.

The V call is TRBV7-9, the J call TRBJ2-7; D is possibly TRBD1 (6 bases). Germline CDR1 reads SEHNR; CDR2 reads FQNEAQ (reference sequence). V was clipped by 1 base and J by 5 bases, with 15 bases between them. CDR3 length equals 15 residues. CDR3 bases: TGTGCCAGCAGCTTAGGTGTTCCAGGGGCCAACGAGCAGTACTTC. It encodes CASSLGVPGANEQYF. Looking up the rest from reference TRBV7-9 and TRBJ2-7 gives the full variable domain: DTGVSQNPRHKITKRGQNVTFRCDPISEHNRLYWYRQTLGQGPEFLTYFQNEAQLEKSRLLSDRFSAERPKGSFSTLEIQRTEQGDSAMYLCASSLGVPGANEQYFGPGTRLTVT.

This clone was detected ten times or more. The chain carries TRBV5-4 and TRBJ1-1; a possible D gene is TRBD1 (5 bases). This CDR3 region has 13 residues. The V gene's germline CDR1 is SGHNT and CDR2 YYREEE (reference sequence). V was pared by 2 bases and J by 5 bases, with 10 bases between. For the CDR3, the DNA is TGTGCCAGCAGCTTTGACAGAGATACTGAAGCTTTCTTT. Protein sequence: CASSFDRDTEAFF.

V usage is TRBV25-1 and J usage is TRBJ1-3, with 7 nucleotides matching TRBD1. The germline gives CDR1 MGHDK, CDR2 SYGVNS. Trimming at V came to 5 bases and at J to 0 bases, leaving 1 base not matched to a gene. This CDR3 is 14 amino acids long. This CDR3 is CASSRQGSGNTIYF. The CDR3, as DNA: TGTGCCAGCAGTCGACAGGGCTCTGGAAACACCATATATTTT.

The table lists this clone with a few counts. The chain combines TRBV30 with TRBJ1-6; a possible D gene is TRBD1 (5 bases). V was shortened by 1 base and J by 9 bases, with 13 bases between the two germline ends. The germline V gene has CDR1 GTSNPN and CDR2 SVGIG (reference sequence). The CDR3 covers 14 residues. The CDR3 loop is CAWSGWQGGSPLHF. The CDR3 nucleotides read TGTGCCTGGAGTGGGTGGCAGGGCGGTTCACCCCTCCACTTT.

The V gene is TRBV7-2, the J gene TRBJ2-3; 10 bases align to TRBD2. Germline assignment: CDR1 SGHTA and CDR2 FQGNSA. The CDR3 runs 16 residues. Trimming removed 5 bases from V and 3 bases from J; junction bases left unmatched: 8. In DNA form, the CDR3 reads TGTGCCAGCAGCCGATCTAGCGGGAGTGGTACAGATACGCAGTATTTT. Amino acid sequence: CASSRSSGSGTDTQYF. The whole variable domain, remainder taken from reference TRBV7-2 and TRBJ2-3, is GAGVSQSPSNKVTEKGKDVELRCDPISGHTALYWYRQSLGQGLEFLIYFQGNSAPDKSGLPSDRFSAERTGGSVSTLTIQRTQQEDSAVYLCASSRSSGSGTDTQYFGPGTRLTVL.

The rearrangement links TRBV29-1 to TRBJ1-2; D unclear. The V gene lost 5 bases and the J gene lost 0 bases, with 7 bases spanning the gap. CDR1 SQVTM and CDR2 ANQGSEA come from the germline V gene. The CDR3 spans 12 residues. This CDR3 reads CSVLIANYGYTF. In DNA, the CDR3 is TGCAGCGTTCTGATAGCTAACTATGGCTACACCTTC. Variable domain in full (rest from reference TRBV29-1 and TRBJ1-2): SAVISQKPSRDICQRGTSLTIQCQVDSQVTMMFWYRQQPGQSLTLIATANQGSEATYESGFVIDKFPISRPNLTFSTLTVSNMSPEDSSIYLCSVLIANYGYTFGSGTRLTVV.

The rearrangement links TRBV5-5 to TRBJ2-1; 7 bases are shared with TRBD1. V was clipped by 3 bases and J by 3 bases; unmatched bases: 6. CDR1 is SGHKS and CDR2 is YYEKEE in the germline V gene (reference sequence). CDR3 length: 15 amino acids. The CDR3 is CASSYGQAHYNEQFF. The CDR3 DNA reads as TGTGCCAGCAGCTATGGACAGGCTCACTACAATGAGCAGTTCTTC.

The genes are TRBV7-2 and TRBJ2-2, with a possible D match to TRBD1 (6 bases). Trimming took 1 base from V and 7 from J, leaving 19 bases between them. The CDR3 has 17 amino acids. The germline gives CDR1 SGHTA, CDR2 FQGNSA. CDR3 region: CASSLVVNSQGRGELFF. As DNA, the CDR3 is TGTGCCAGCAGCTTAGTGGTAAACTCACAGGGTCGCGGGGAGCTGTTTTTT. Full variable domain (remainder filled in from reference TRBV7-2 and TRBJ2-2): GAGVSQSPSNKVTEKGKDVELRCDPISGHTALYWYRQSLGQGLEFLIYFQGNSAPDKSGLPSDRFSAERTGGSVSTLTIQRTQQEDSAVYLCASSLVVNSQGRGELFFGEGSRLTVL.

The genes are TRBV6-6 and TRBJ2-3; 8 positions agree with TRBD2. The CDR3 length is 15 residues. The germline gives CDR1 MNHNY, CDR2 SVGAGI (reference sequence). V dropped 4 bases and J dropped 1; count of bases not matched to a gene: 4. The CDR3 DNA sequence: TGTGCCAGCAGTTCTGCGGGAGGTGGCACAGATACGCAGTATTTT. It is translated as CASSSAGGGTDTQYF.

This clone was picked up one time. The CDR3 sequence: CASSFPGTAGNTIYF. CDR3 nucleotide sequence: TGTGCCAGCAGCTTCCCAGGGACAGCTGGAAACACCATATATTTT. The chain couples TRBV5-4 to TRBJ1-3; 7 nucleotides agree with TRBD1. V dropped 2 bases and J dropped 2; count of bases not matched to a gene: 4. Germline assignment: CDR1 SGHNT and CDR2 YYREEE (reference sequence). The CDR3 has 15 amino acids.

This chain connects TRBV6-5 to TRBJ1-2; TRBD1 matches 7 bases. After removal of 5 bases from V and 5 bases from J, the junction contained 5 bases not matched to a gene. The CDR3 sequence is 13 residues long. Looked up from germline, CDR1 is MNHEY and CDR2 is SVGAGI. As DNA, the CDR3 is TGTGCCAGCAGTCCGGGACAGTTTTATGGCTACACCTTC. Translating gives CASSPGQFYGYTF.

Details on this clone: With only one base between it and a far larger clone, this is likely a read error. J is TRBJ2-5 and V is TRBV4-2; D perhaps matches TRBD2 (6 bases). Germline V CDR1 and CDR2: LGHNA, YNFKEQ. CDR3 length: 14 amino acids. CDR3 loop: CASSQVGLQGTQYF. The CDR3 DNA reads TGTGCCAGCAGCCAAGTGGGACTGCAAGGGACCCAGTACTTC.

This clone was found once. The chain links TRBV30 to TRBJ1-3; TRBD1 aligns across 11 bases. The CDR3 has 15 amino acids. V lost 1 base and J lost 2; bases outside the gene matches: 1. Germline CDR1 is GTSNPN and CDR2 is SVGIG (reference sequence). This CDR3 reads CAWSADRGPGNTIYF. The CDR3 DNA reads TGTGCCTGGAGTGCGGACAGGGGGCCTGGAAACACCATATATTTT.

This chain uses TRBV2 with TRBJ1-2; D ambiguous. Germline loops: CDR1 SNHLY, CDR2 FYNNEI. Trimming shortened V by 2 bases and J by 4 bases, and 5 bases separated the two germline ends. The CDR3 is 12 residues long. CDR3 residues: CASSELLYGYTF. CDR3 nucleotides: TGTGCCAGCAGTGAATTGCTCTATGGCTACACCTTC. The whole variable domain, remainder taken from reference TRBV2 and TRBJ1-2, is EPEVTQTPSHQVTQMGQEVILRCVPISNHLYFYWYRQILGQKVEFLVSFYNNEISEKSEIFDDQFSVERPDGSNFTLKIRSTKLEDSAMYFCASSELLYGYTFGSGTRLTVV.

This chain links TRBV9 with TRBJ2-2; 8 nucleotides line up with TRBD2. Looked up from germline, CDR1 is SGDLS and CDR2 is YYNGEE. The CDR3 consists of 15 residues. J gave up 4 bases and V 4 bases, and 6 bases lay outside the gene matches. The CDR3 here is CASSPTSGVTGELFF. DNA for the CDR3: TGTGCCAGCAGCCCAACTAGCGGTGTCACCGGGGAGCTGTTTTTT. Together with reference TRBV9 and TRBJ2-2, the CDR3 gives the full variable domain: DSGVTQTPKHLITATGQRVTLRCSPRSGDLSVYWYQQSLDQGLQFLIQYYNGEERAKGNILERFSAQQFPDLHSELNLSSLELGDSALYFCASSPTSGVTGELFFGEGSRLTVL.

The chain is built from TRBV5-1 and TRBJ2-7; either TRBD1 or TRBD2 may fit D (5 bases each). Looked up from germline, CDR1 is SGHRS and CDR2 is YFSETQ. This CDR3 has 12 amino acids. Trimming took off 0 bases at V and 8 bases at J, with 9 bases between the two ends. CDR3 bases: TGCGCCAGCAGCTTGGTCGGGGCTCAGCAGTACTTC. Its translation is CASSLVGAQQYF. The whole variable domain, remainder taken from reference TRBV5-1 and TRBJ2-7, is KAGVTQTPRYLIKTRGQQVTLSCSPISGHRSVSWYQQTPGQGLQFLFEYFSETQRNKGNFPGRFSGRQFSNSRSEMNVSTLELGDSALYLCASSLVGAQQYFGPGTRLTVT.

The chain employs TRBV10-2 and TRBJ1-1; no clear D gene. Germline values: CDR1 WSHSY, CDR2 SAAADI. Trimming stripped 4 bases from V and 0 bases from J, with 9 bases between. CDR3 length equals 14 residues. The CDR3 region is CASSATTLNTEAFF. The CDR3 nucleotides read TGCGCCAGCAGTGCTACGACTTTGAACACTGAAGCTTTCTTT.